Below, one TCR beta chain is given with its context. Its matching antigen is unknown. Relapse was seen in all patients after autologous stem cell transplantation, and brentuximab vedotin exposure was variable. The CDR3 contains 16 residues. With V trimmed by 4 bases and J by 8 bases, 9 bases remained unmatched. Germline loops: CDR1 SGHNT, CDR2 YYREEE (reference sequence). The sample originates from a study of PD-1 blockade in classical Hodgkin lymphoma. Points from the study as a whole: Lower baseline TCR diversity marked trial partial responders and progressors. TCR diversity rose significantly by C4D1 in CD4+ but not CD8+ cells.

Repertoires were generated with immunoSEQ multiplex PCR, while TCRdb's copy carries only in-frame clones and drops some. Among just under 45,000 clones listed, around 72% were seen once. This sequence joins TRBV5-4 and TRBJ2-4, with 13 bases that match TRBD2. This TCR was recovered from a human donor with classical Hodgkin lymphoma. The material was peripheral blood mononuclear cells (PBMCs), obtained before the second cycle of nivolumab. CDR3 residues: CASSGKLAGGMDIQYF. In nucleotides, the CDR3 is TGTGCCAGCAGCGGAAAACTAGCGGGAGGGATGGACATTCAGTACTTC. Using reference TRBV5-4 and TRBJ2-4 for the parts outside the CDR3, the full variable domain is ETGVTQSPTHLIKTRGQQVTLRCSSQSGHNTVSWYQQALGQGPQFIFQYYREEENGRGNFPPRFSGLQFPNYSSELNVNALELDDSALYLCASSGKLAGGMDIQYFGAGTRLSVL.